This T cell receptor (beta chain) was obtained from a study of shared clonotypes between healthy human individuals. Broader study findings: Larger richness was generally estimated for naive than memory subsets.

Several immunoSEQ plates held equal portions of the genomic DNA taken from each subset. Libraries were prepared by immunoSEQ multiplex PCR; TCRdb keeps only in-frame clonotypes and omits some of them. The table lists 850,000 to 1,200,000 clones, around 76% of them singletons. Recent vaccinations or acute infections were absent in the healthy HIV-negative adult donors. Concerning this clone itself: Its antigen is not known.

Germline CDR1 reads SGHTA; CDR2 reads FQGNSA. The CDR3 sequence is 14 residues long. V shed 7 bases and J shed 0 bases, with 9 bases lying between them. This sequence joins TRBV7-2 and TRBJ2-2; no reliable D call. Specimen: memory CD4+ T cells sorted from blood. Subset reported: CD45RA-negative fraction. The sequence came from a man in his late teens or twenties in good health. CDR3 region: CASNTDANTGELFF. The CDR3 nucleotides are TGTGCCAGCAACACCGATGCGAACACCGGGGAGCTGTTTTTT.